The 6 T cell receptor beta chains reported below all come from one sample, sequenced in a study of OX40 agonist ivuxolimab in advanced cancers. This table comes from immunoSEQ multiplex PCR, and its TCRdb copy is limited to in-frame clones, with some not included. The sample holds about 30,000 clones, around nine tenths seen once. Sample: CD4+ or CD8+ T cells sorted from blood, taken in a trial of the OX40 agonist ivuxolimab. These TCRs come from an adult with an advanced solid tumor such as melanoma, head and neck, liver or kidney cancer.

V and J are TRBV7-8 and TRBJ2-5, with 7 bases aligning to TRBD1. With the DNA end fitting TRBJ2-7 better, the J assignment may be wrong. Per the germline V gene, CDR1 is SGHVS and CDR2 is FQNEAQ. This CDR3 is built from 14 residues. DNA for the CDR3: TGTGCCAGCAGCCCGGACAGGAATACCTACGAGCAGTACTTC. This sequence encodes CASSPDRNTYEQYF.

V and J are TRBV19 and TRBJ2-2, with D uncertain. V was pared by 0 bases and J by 8 bases, with 10 bases between. Germline CDR1 is LNHDA and CDR2 is SQIVND (reference sequence). This CDR3 spans 14 amino acids. CDR3 DNA sequence: TGTGCCAGTAGTATAGATCGGGTAGTGGGGGAGCTGTTTTTT. Encoded protein: CASSIDRVVGELFF.

The rearrangement joins TRBV5-3 to TRBJ2-1, with 10 nucleotides matching TRBD1. TRBV5-3 is treated as an ORF (open reading frame) with a function not yet certain. The CDR3 contains 15 residues. J lost 7 bases, V lost 2 bases, and 6 bases had no gene match. This chain's CDR3 is CARSLTGTGVNEQFF. CDR3 coding DNA: TGTGCCAGAAGCTTAACCGGGACAGGGGTGAATGAGCAGTTCTTC.

This rearrangement joins TRBV16 to TRBJ1-1; the match to TRBD1 covers 9 bases. In germline, CDR1 is KGHSY, CDR2 FQNENV. With V trimmed by 3 bases and J by 7 bases, 3 bases remained unmatched. The CDR3 consists of 13 residues. CDR3 DNA sequence: TGTGCCAGCAGCCAGGGGGGACAGGGTGAAGCTTTCTTT. Protein: CASSQGGQGEAFF.

This clone was seen a handful of times. The V call is TRBV6-1, the J call TRBJ2-7; the D gene is possibly TRBD1 (6 bases). This CDR3 spans 14 amino acids. The V end lost 3 bases, the J end lost 2 bases, and 11 bases lay between the germline ends. The germline CDR1 and CDR2 sequences are MNHNS and SASEGT. CDR3 sequence: CASSDRGGPYEQYF. The DNA of the CDR3 is TGTGCCAGCAGTGACAGGGGTGGCCCCTACGAGCAGTACTTC.

The CDR3 here is CASSSTGTYGYTF. CDR3 DNA: TGTGCCAGCAGCAGCACAGGAACCTATGGCTACACCTTC. V is TRBV28 and J is TRBJ1-2; TRBD1 might be the D (5 bases). The CDR3 spans 13 residues. Germline V gene sequence: CDR1 MDHEN, CDR2 SYDVKM. Deletions cut 6 bases from V and 4 bases from J, with 12 bases between.